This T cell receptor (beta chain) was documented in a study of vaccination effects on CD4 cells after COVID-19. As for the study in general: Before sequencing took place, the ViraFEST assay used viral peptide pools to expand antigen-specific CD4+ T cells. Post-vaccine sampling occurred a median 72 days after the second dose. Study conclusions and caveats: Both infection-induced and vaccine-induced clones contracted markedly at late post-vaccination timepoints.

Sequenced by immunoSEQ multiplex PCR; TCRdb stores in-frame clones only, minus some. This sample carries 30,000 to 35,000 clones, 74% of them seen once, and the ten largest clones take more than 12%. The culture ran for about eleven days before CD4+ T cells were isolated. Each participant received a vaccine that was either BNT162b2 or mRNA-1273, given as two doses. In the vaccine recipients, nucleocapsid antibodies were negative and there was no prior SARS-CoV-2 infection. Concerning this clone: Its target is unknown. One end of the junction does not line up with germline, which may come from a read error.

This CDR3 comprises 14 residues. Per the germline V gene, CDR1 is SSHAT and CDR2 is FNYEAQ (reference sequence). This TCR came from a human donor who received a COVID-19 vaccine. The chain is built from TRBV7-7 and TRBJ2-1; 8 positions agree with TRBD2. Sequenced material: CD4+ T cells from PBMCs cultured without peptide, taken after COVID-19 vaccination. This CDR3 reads CASSPTPGGNEQFF. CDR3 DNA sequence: TGTGCTAGCAGCCCCACCCCGGGGGGGAATGAGCAGTTCTTC.